Listed below are T cell receptor beta chains from one sample, sequenced in a study of blood T cell repertoires in COVID-19. TCRdb keeps only in-frame clones here, not all; method: immunoSEQ multiplex PCR. The sample lists some 420,000 clones, 80% to 90% occurring once. The sequenced sample consisted of PBMCs or T cells enriched from blood (not recorded which). The source of these receptors is a man aged 25-45 years who had recovered from COVID-19. The CDR3 runs from the conserved cysteine through the conserved F or W. The D gene is left open where the match is weak. The size entry is marked missing in some rows and otherwise reads once, few, many or a size class.

v_gene,abundance,d_gene,j_gene,CDR3aa,CDR3nt
TRBV11-2,.,.,TRBJ2-1,CASSSLVRSLYNEQFF,TGTGCCAGCAGCTCCTTAGTGCGTTCTTTATACAATGAGCAGTTCTTC
TRBV3-1/TRBV3-2,.,TRBD1,TRBJ1-6,CASSQSGGLGSPLHF,TGTGCCAGCAGCCAATCAGGGGGCTTGGGGTCACCCCTCCACTTT
TRBV28,once,TRBD1,TRBJ2-7,CASTRNTGELSEQYF,TGTGCCTCTACCCGGAACACAGGGGAGTTATCCGAGCAGTACTTC
TRBV15,.,TRBD1,TRBJ1-2,CATSPGGQGAPWTF,TGTGCCACCTCCCCGGGGGGACAGGGGGCCCCTTGGACCTTC
TRBV19,.,.,TRBJ1-3,CASSSEFSGNTIYF,TGTGCCAGTAGCTCGGAGTTCTCTGGAAACACCATATATTTT
TRBV5-1,.,.,TRBJ2-7,CASSIQDYEQYF,TGCGCCAGCAGCATACAGGATTACGAGCAGTACTTC
TRBV4-1,many,.,TRBJ2-7,CASRQTSSSYEQYF,TGCGCCAGCAGACAAACTAGTTCGAGTTACGAGCAGTACTTC
TRBV6-5,.,.,TRBJ1-5,CASSPTGYSNQPQHF,TGTGCCAGTAGCCCGACAGGATATAGCAATCAGCCCCAGCATTTT
TRBV27,.,TRBD2,TRBJ2-1,CASKILAATYNEQFF,TGTGCCAGCAAAATACTAGCGGCGACCTACAATGAGCAGTTCTTC
TRBV28,.,.,TRBJ1-4,CAIHDTVDAKLFF,TGTGCCATCCACGACACTGTCGATGCAAAACTGTTTTTT
TRBV7-2,.,.,TRBJ2-3,CASSLVAWRTDTQYF,TGTGCCAGCAGCCTCGTGGCCTGGAGAACAGATACGCAGTATTTT
TRBV6-1,once,.,TRBJ2-1,CASSDPASWANEQFF,TGTGCCAGCAGTGATCCGGCTAGCTGGGCCAATGAGCAGTTCTTC
TRBV7-8,.,TRBD1,TRBJ2-7,CASSISRDRGFYEQYF,TGTGCCAGCAGCATAAGCCGGGACAGGGGTTTCTACGAGCAGTACTTC
TRBV28,few,TRBD1,TRBJ2-7,CASSDGTGTVYEQYF,TGTGCCAGCAGCGACGGGACAGGCACAGTCTACGAGCAGTACTTC
TRBV5-5,few,.,TRBJ2-1,CASSLAGSNEQFF,TGTGCCAGCAGCTTGGCCGGGAGCAATGAGCAGTTCTTC